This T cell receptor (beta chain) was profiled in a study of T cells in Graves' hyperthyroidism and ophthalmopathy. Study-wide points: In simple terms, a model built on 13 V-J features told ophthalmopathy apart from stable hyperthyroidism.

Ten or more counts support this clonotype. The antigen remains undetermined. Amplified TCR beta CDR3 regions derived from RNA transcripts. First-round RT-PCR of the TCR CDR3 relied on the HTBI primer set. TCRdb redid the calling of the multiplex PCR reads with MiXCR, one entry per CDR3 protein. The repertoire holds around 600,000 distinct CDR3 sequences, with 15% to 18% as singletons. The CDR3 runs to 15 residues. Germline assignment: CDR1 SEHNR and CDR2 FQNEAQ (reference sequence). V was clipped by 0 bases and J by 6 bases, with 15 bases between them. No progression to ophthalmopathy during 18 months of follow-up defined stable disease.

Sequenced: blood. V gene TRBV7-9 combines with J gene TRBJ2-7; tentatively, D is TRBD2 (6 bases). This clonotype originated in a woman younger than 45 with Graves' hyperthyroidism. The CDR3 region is CASSLAGGPAGEQYF. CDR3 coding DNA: TGTGCCAGCAGCTTAGCGGGAGGCCCGGCGGGCGAGCAGTACTTC.